The clone carrying this TCR beta chain was found once. What it binds is unknown. TCRdb keeps only in-frame clones here, not all; method: immunoSEQ multiplex PCR. The sample includes under 1,900,000 clones, 98% of them seen just once. The germline CDR1 and CDR2 sequences are SGHKS and YYEKEE (reference sequence). Trimming pared 0 bases from V and 6 bases from J, leaving 13 bases between. CDR3 length: 15 amino acids. The entry originates in a study of shared clonotypes between healthy human individuals. Study summary: Samples came from a couple of female and a few male donors aged 18 to 49.

Study-level points and caveats: Donor clonotype sharing was expected to depend on sequencing depth.

Input material: naive CD4+ T cells sorted from blood. Subset of the sample: CD45RA+ positively selected. The TCR sequence derives from a man between 25 and 39 years old in good health. The chain carries TRBV5-5 and TRBJ1-5; the D is unclear. The chain's CDR3 is CASSLEVGVGQPQHF. CDR3 in DNA: TGTGCCAGCAGCTTGGAGGTTGGGGTGGGTCAGCCCCAGCATTTT.